This T cell receptor beta chain was sequenced for a study of CXCR3-negative and CXCR3-positive naive CD8 T cells. 5' RACE with UMI labels generated the TRB cDNA libraries. TCRdb re-analyzed the 5' RACE reads; it lists each CDR3 protein once, without DNA. The sample holds 100,000 to 150,000 distinct CDR3 sequences. Germline V gene data show CDR1 as SQVTM and CDR2 as ANQGSEA. The CDR3 has 13 amino acids. The sequenced sample was naive CXCR3- CD8+ T cells from blood. Subset meaning: CD45RO-CCR7+CD27+CD95- naive CD8+ T cells lacking CXCR3 (TNR3-). This clonotype was sampled from a human donor in good health. Some clones in this sample may be carry-over from other donors' samples. V gene TRBV29-1 combines with J gene TRBJ2-1. The CDR3 spells CSVEAKDSNEQFF.